Shown below are 28 T cell receptor beta chains from a single sample sequenced in a study of T cell responses to AZD1222 COVID-19 vaccine. Some clones are missing from TCRdb's copy, which holds only in-frame ones; the method was immunoSEQ multiplex PCR. The sample contains 90,000 to 120,000 clones, more than 75% of which appear only once. The sequencing here drew on peripheral blood, taken 28 days after the second dose of the MenACWY control vaccine. The receptor source for this set is an adult who received the MenACWY meningococcal vaccine as a control.

The V call is TRBV6-5, the J call TRBJ1-5, with no clear D. Per germline, CDR1 MNHEY and CDR2 SVGAGI. There are 14 residues in the CDR3. With 4 bases removed from V and 5 bases from J, the gap between germline ends came to 12 bases. CDR3 nucleotide sequence: TGTGCCAGCAGTTTGAGGTTTGTAGATCAGCCCCAGCATTTT. Protein sequence: CASSLRFVDQPQHF.

The chain is built from TRBV2 and TRBJ2-3; 7 nucleotides line up with TRBD2. The germline V gene has CDR1 SNHLY and CDR2 FYNNEI. The V segment lost 5 bases and the J segment 0 bases; nucleotides outside the gene matches: 5. The length of the CDR3 is 15 residues. The CDR3 here is CASSKISGSTDTQYF. CDR3 nucleotide sequence: TGTGCCAGCAGTAAAATTAGCGGGAGCACAGATACGCAGTATTTT.

V gene TRBV7-3 combines with J gene TRBJ2-5; TRBD2 aligns across 7 bases. The CDR3 runs to 13 residues. Germline V lookup: CDR1 SGHTA, CDR2 FQGTGA. J was trimmed by 5 bases and V by 4 bases; bases with no gene match: 4. The CDR3 protein is CASSSTSLETQYF. In DNA, the CDR3 is TGTGCCAGCAGCTCGACTAGCCTGGAGACCCAGTACTTC.

The rearrangement uses TRBV18 and TRBJ1-4, with D perhaps matching TRBD1 (5 bases). Per the germline V gene, CDR1 is KGHSH and CDR2 is LQKENI. V lost 6 bases and J 8 bases, leaving 16 bases between the germline ends. The CDR3 sequence is 14 residues long. The CDR3 sequence: CASSLAQGREKLFF. CDR3 bases: TGTGCCAGCTCCCTCGCCCAGGGCCGGGAAAAACTGTTTTTT.

This rearrangement joins TRBV3-1 (or the pseudogene TRBV3-2) to TRBJ2-6, with D possibly matching TRBD1 (6 bases). This CDR3 comprises 16 residues. The V end was cut by 2 bases, the J end by 0 bases, with 8 bases between. Per the germline V gene, CDR1 is LGHDT and CDR2 is YNNKEL (reference sequence). CDR3 amino acids: CASSQLGGSGANVLTF. The CDR3 DNA reads TGTGCCAGCAGCCAATTAGGGGGCTCTGGGGCCAACGTCCTGACTTTC.

V and J are TRBV10-3 and TRBJ1-2; D not resolved. Trimming removed 5 bases from V and 7 bases from J, with 14 bases in between. Germline V gene data show CDR1 as ENHRY and CDR2 as SYGVKD. The CDR3 has 13 amino acids. CDR3: CAISSDPGLGYTF. The CDR3 bases are TGTGCCATCAGTTCGGACCCCGGTCTTGGCTACACCTTC.

This rearrangement joins TRBV2 to TRBJ2-2, with 10 nucleotides matching TRBD2. V dropped 5 bases and J dropped 1; count of bases not matched to a gene: 1. The CDR3 is 15 amino acids. Germline V gives CDR1 SNHLY, CDR2 FYNNEI. CDR3 loop: CASSRTSGNTGELFF. Here the CDR3 DNA reads TGTGCCAGCAGTAGGACTAGCGGGAACACCGGGGAGCTGTTTTTT.

This chain connects TRBV4-1 to TRBJ2-3; a weak D match, TRBD2 (6 bases). Trimming left V 1 base short and J 0 bases short, with 14 bases between. Per germline, CDR1 MGHRA and CDR2 YSYEKL. CDR3 length: 17 residues. CDR3 coding DNA: TGCGCCAGCAGCCAAGTTGTGCTAGCGCCTAGCACAGATACGCAGTATTTT. Translated, it gives CASSQVVLAPSTDTQYF.

This chain uses TRBV4-2 with TRBJ2-1, with 7 bases lining up with TRBD1. V lost 1 base, J lost 10 bases, and 13 bases stayed unmatched. CDR1 LGHNA and CDR2 YNFKEQ come from the germline V gene. This CDR3 contains 16 residues. The CDR3 reads CASSQASTEGAWEQFF. The CDR3 coding sequence is TGTGCCAGCAGCCAAGCCTCTACCGAGGGGGCGTGGGAGCAGTTCTTC.

The rearrangement links TRBV28 to TRBJ1-2; no reliable D call. The germline gives CDR1 MDHEN, CDR2 SYDVKM. Trimming removed 5 bases at V and 7 bases at J, with 14 bases between. This CDR3 is built from 13 residues. The CDR3 region has the DNA TGTGCCAGCAGTACCCCTCGCAGGTCTGGCTACACCTTC. Translation gives CASSTPRRSGYTF.

The V and J genes are TRBV6-2 or TRBV6-3 and TRBJ1-1, with a weak D call TRBD1 (5 bases). CDR3 length: 14 amino acids. CDR1 MNHEY and CDR2 SVGEGT come from the germline V gene. With 4 bases removed from V and 1 base from J, the gap between germline ends came to 10 bases. CDR3 DNA sequence: TGTGCCAGCAGTTCGTTCGGGACGAACACTGAAGCTTTCTTT. This gives the protein CASSSFGTNTEAFF.

The chain joins TRBV30 to TRBJ2-3, with D uncertain. V lost 0 bases, J lost 5 bases, and 6 bases lay in between. The CDR3 sequence is 12 residues long. CDR1 is GTSNPN and CDR2 is SVGIG in the germline V gene (reference sequence). The CDR3 reads CAWSVQRDTQYF. CDR3 nucleotides: TGTGCCTGGAGTGTACAACGAGATACGCAGTATTTT. The whole variable domain, remainder taken from reference TRBV30 and TRBJ2-3, is SQTIHQWPATLVQPVGSPLSLECTVEGTSNPNLYWYRQAAGRGLQLLFYSVGIGQISSEVPQNLSASRPQDRQFILSSKKLLLSDSGFYLCAWSVQRDTQYFGPGTRLTVL.

This sequence joins TRBV4-2 and TRBJ1-3; D may be TRBD1 (5 bases). In germline, CDR1 is LGHNA, CDR2 YNFKEQ. Trimming pared 6 bases from V and 7 bases from J, leaving 13 bases between. The CDR3 runs to 13 residues. CDR3 region: CASSIVEGNTIYF. The CDR3 DNA reads as TGTGCCAGCAGTATTGTCGAGGGGAACACCATATATTTT.

The chain carries TRBV7-8 and TRBJ2-3; 11 bases line up with TRBD2. The CDR3 length is 17 residues. J gave up 0 bases and V 5 bases, and 7 bases lay outside the gene matches. In germline, CDR1 is SGHVS, CDR2 FQNEAQ. DNA of the CDR3: TGTGCCAGCAGCACAACTAGCGGGGGACCGAGCACAGATACGCAGTATTTT. It specifies CASSTTSGGPSTDTQYF.

The chain employs TRBV27 and TRBJ2-7; the D gene is possibly TRBD1 (6 bases). This CDR3 comprises 15 residues. Deletions cut 1 base from V and 2 bases from J, with 12 bases between. Germline values: CDR1 MNHEY, CDR2 SMNVEV (reference sequence). CDR3 amino acids: CASSLYQDRTYEQYF. CDR3 bases: TGTGCCAGCAGTTTATATCAGGACAGAACCTACGAGCAGTACTTC.

The chain employs TRBV18 and TRBJ1-5; TRBD1 is a possible D gene (5 bases). Germline V gene lookup returns CDR1 KGHSH and CDR2 LQKENI. The CDR3 sequence is 14 residues long. V was trimmed by 4 bases and J by 6 bases, leaving 13 bases between them. Written as DNA, the CDR3 is TGTGCCAGCTCACGAAACGGGGCGCCTCAGCCCCAGCATTTT. It yields the protein CASSRNGAPQPQHF.

The rearrangement joins TRBV19 to TRBJ2-1; 13 nucleotides match TRBD2. J was trimmed by 3 bases and V by 6 bases; bases with no gene match: 11. Germline V gives CDR1 LNHDA, CDR2 SQIVND (reference sequence). This CDR3 has 18 residues. CDR3 loop: CASRPPLLAGGDYNEQFF. The CDR3 DNA reads as TGTGCCAGTAGACCCCCTTTACTAGCGGGGGGGGACTACAATGAGCAGTTCTTC.

J is TRBJ1-4 and V is TRBV6-5, with D perhaps TRBD1 (6 bases). V was shortened by 6 bases and J by 8 bases, with 16 bases between the two germline ends. Germline V gene sequence: CDR1 MNHEY, CDR2 SVGAGI. The CDR3 contains 14 residues. In nucleotides, the CDR3 is TGTGCCAGCAGCTACAGGGTTGAGGGGGAAAAACTGTTTTTT. Protein: CASSYRVEGEKLFF.

The chain combines TRBV4-3 with TRBJ2-7; maybe TRBD1 (6 bases). Per the germline V gene, CDR1 is LGHNA and CDR2 is YSLEER. The CDR3 spans 13 residues. Trimming cost V 3 bases and J 6 bases, with 12 bases left between them. This CDR3 reads CASSHRTGIEQYF. The DNA of the CDR3 is TGCGCCAGCAGCCACAGAACAGGGATCGAGCAGTACTTC.

This sequence joins TRBV5-4 and TRBJ2-1, with 8 bases that match TRBD1. This CDR3 is 16 amino acids long. Germline values: CDR1 SGHNT, CDR2 YYREEE (reference sequence). V lost 2 bases to trimming and J lost 10 bases; unmatched junction nucleotides: 14. Here the CDR3 DNA reads TGTGCCAGCAGCTTAGGGGGCAGGGGGCGGTCGATGGAGCAGTTCTTC. This gives the protein CASSLGGRGRSMEQFF.

This clone was seen a single time. This rearrangement joins TRBV11-2 to TRBJ1-3, with 8 bases fitting TRBD1. This CDR3 is 15 amino acids long. Germline CDR1 and CDR2: SGHAT and FQNNGV. V shed 5 bases, J shed 1 base, and the junction held 4 bases outside the gene matches. CDR3 DNA sequence: TGTGCCAGCAGCGCCAGGGGGCTATCTGGAAACACCATATATTTT. The encoded protein is CASSARGLSGNTIYF.

The chain employs TRBV5-5 and TRBJ1-5; possibly TRBD1 for D (6 bases). This CDR3 region has 17 residues. Between the trimmed V and J ends, which lost 0 bases and 0 bases, there was a span of 13 bases. Germline V gene sequence: CDR1 SGHKS, CDR2 YYEKEE (reference sequence). The DNA for the CDR3 is TGTGCCAGCAGCTTGGGAACCGGGACACTTAGCAATCAGCCCCAGCATTTT. Translating it yields CASSLGTGTLSNQPQHF. The full variable domain, its missing parts supplied by reference TRBV5-5 and TRBJ1-5, is DAGVTQSPTHLIKTRGQQVTLRCSPISGHKSVSWYQQVLGQGPQFIFQYYEKEERGRGNFPDRFSARQFPNYSSELNVNALLLGDSALYLCASSLGTGTLSNQPQHFGDGTRLSIL.

V gene TRBV28 combines with J gene TRBJ1-1; 9 bases agree with TRBD1. Germline-derived CDR1 and CDR2 are MDHEN and SYDVKM. V shed 5 bases, J shed 2 bases, and the junction held 6 bases outside the gene matches. The CDR3 loop spans 15 amino acids. The CDR3: CASSRQGEYNTEAFF. The CDR3 nucleotides read TGTGCCAGCAGTCGACAGGGGGAGTATAACACTGAAGCTTTCTTT.

The V gene is TRBV2, the J gene TRBJ1-6, with 9 bases that match TRBD1. This CDR3 is built from 14 residues. In germline, CDR1 is SNHLY, CDR2 FYNNEI. J lost 5 bases, V lost 8 bases, and 4 bases had no gene match. The CDR3 bases are TGTGCCAGCCGGACAGGGGAAAATAATTCACCCCTCCACTTT. Translated: CASRTGENNSPLHF. The full variable domain, with the rest looked up from reference TRBV2 and TRBJ1-6, is EPEVTQTPSHQVTQMGQEVILRCVPISNHLYFYWYRQILGQKVEFLVSFYNNEISEKSEIFDDQFSVERPDGSNFTLKIRSTKLEDSAMYFCASRTGENNSPLHFGNGTRLTVT.

The chain combines TRBV5-8 with TRBJ2-4; a possible D gene is TRBD2 (6 bases). The V and J ends lost 0 bases and 2 bases respectively, with 18 bases between them. The CDR3 consists of 18 residues. Germline V lookup: CDR1 SGHTS, CDR2 YDEGEE. CDR3 amino acids: CASSLGWRGATSKNIQYF. CDR3 in DNA: TGTGCCAGCAGCTTGGGGTGGAGGGGAGCCACTTCCAAAAACATTCAGTACTTC.

J is TRBJ1-2 and V is TRBV15, with D maybe TRBD1 (6 bases). CDR3 length: 16 amino acids. The germline V gene has CDR1 LNHNV and CDR2 YYDKDF (reference sequence). Deletions cut 1 base from V and 2 bases from J, with 14 bases between. This CDR3 reads CATSRGDTSRNYGYTF. For the CDR3, the DNA is TGTGCCACCAGCAGAGGGGACACCTCAAGGAACTATGGCTACACCTTC.

The gene calls are TRBV19 and TRBJ1-1; D unclear. The germline gives CDR1 LNHDA, CDR2 SQIVND (reference sequence). Trimming pared 1 base from V and 3 bases from J, leaving 3 bases between. This CDR3 is built from 12 residues. CDR3 in amino acids: CASSIVDTEAFF. Written as DNA, the CDR3 is TGTGCCAGTAGTATAGTCGACACTGAAGCTTTCTTT. Together with reference TRBV19 and TRBJ1-1, the CDR3 gives the full variable domain: DGGITQSPKYLFRKEGQNVTLSCEQNLNHDAMYWYRQDPGQGLRLIYYSQIVNDFQKGDIAEGYSVSREKKESFPLTVTSAQKNPTAFYLCASSIVDTEAFFGQGTRLTVV.

V gene TRBV29-1 combines with J gene TRBJ2-3; D not resolved. The germline V gene has CDR1 SQVTM and CDR2 ANQGSEA. This CDR3 has 15 amino acids. V shed 7 bases and J shed 0 bases, with 17 bases lying between them. CDR3 amino acids: CSAPGGQISTDTQYF. The CDR3 DNA sequence: TGCAGCGCTCCCGGTGGGCAGATTAGCACAGATACGCAGTATTTT.